Listed here is a single TCR beta chain. Trimming took 7 bases from V and 3 from J; bases not matched to a gene: 8. This CDR3 has 15 residues. The germline gives CDR1 LNHDA, CDR2 SQIVND (reference sequence). The data belong to a study of OX40 agonist ivuxolimab in advanced cancers. Using immunoSEQ multiplex PCR, the repertoire was profiled, and TCRdb retains in-frame clones only, with some absent. The sample consists of 90,000 to 100,000 clones, about 88% of them appearing once. The sample here was CD4+ or CD8+ T cells sorted from blood, taken in a trial of the OX40 agonist ivuxolimab. This receptor was obtained from an adult with an advanced solid tumor such as melanoma, head and neck, liver or kidney cancer. The chain links TRBV19 to TRBJ1-2; 10 nucleotides match TRBD1. The CDR3 protein is CASIGETGGYYGYTF. CDR3 sequence (DNA): TGTGCCAGTATAGGAGAGACAGGGGGCTACTATGGCTACACCTTC.